This is a list of T cell receptor beta chains from one sample in a study of shared clonotypes between healthy human individuals. Produced via immunoSEQ multiplex PCR; TCRdb's table is partial and in-frame only. The table records 800,000 or so clones, 90% to 97% of them present only once. What was sequenced was naive CD8+ T cells sorted from blood. These receptors were collected from a man aged 25-45 years in good health. Each CDR3 is given with its conserved first and last residue. The D gene is left open where the match is weak. Only part of the rows carry a size: once, few, many, or a class if the clone is expanded.

d_call j_call clone_size cdr3_length v_call cdr3_aa cdr3_nt
. TRBJ2-2 . 15 TRBV30 CAWGDGTTNTGELFF TGTGCCTGGGGGGACGGGACCACGAACACCGGGGAGCTGTTTTTT
. TRBJ2-7 once 15 TRBV6-1 CASSEFGTDYYEQYF TGTGCCAGCAGTGAATTTGGGACGGACTACTACGAGCAGTACTTC
TRBD2 TRBJ2-2 . 16 TRBV7-3 CASSFSGSENTGELFF TGTGCCAGCAGCTTTAGCGGGAGTGAGAACACCGGGGAGCTGTTTTTT
. TRBJ2-5 . 14 TRBV7-9 CASSLVSGQETQYF TGTGCCAGCAGCTTAGTGTCGGGGCAAGAGACCCAGTACTTC
. TRBJ2-3 . 14 TRBV2 CASYQGRAVYTQYF TGTGCCAGCTATCAGGGGAGGGCCGTATATACGCAGTATTTT
TRBD1 TRBJ2-7 . 14 TRBV4-1 CASSLQGSLYEQYF TGCGCCAGCAGCCTACAGGGGTCCCTTTACGAGCAGTACTTC
. TRBJ2-3 . 13 TRBV4-3 CASSQPGTDTQYF TGCGCCAGCAGCCAACCAGGGACAGATACGCAGTATTTT
. TRBJ2-7 once 12 TRBV10-2 CASSVRDYEQYF TGCGCCAGCAGTGTGAGGGATTACGAGCAGTACTTC
TRBD2 TRBJ2-7 . 15 TRBV5-5 CASSLLRDYSYEQYF TGTGCCAGCAGCTTGCTTCGGGACTACTCCTACGAGCAGTACTTC
. TRBJ1-4 . 13 TRBV6-6 CASTGPGGEKLFF TGTGCCAGCACAGGCCCCGGGGGTGAAAAACTGTTTTTT
TRBD2 TRBJ2-1 . 14 TRBV30 CAWSGLAGYNEQFF TGTGCCTGGAGTGGACTAGCGGGTTACAATGAGCAGTTCTTC
. TRBJ2-1 . 15 TRBV19 CASSIDLGGNNEQFF TGTGCCAGTAGTATAGATCTGGGCGGGAACAATGAGCAGTTCTTC
TRBD2 TRBJ2-7 . 12 TRBV11-2 CAGERERDEQYF TGTGCCGGCGAGCGGGAGAGGGACGAGCAGTACTTC
. TRBJ2-1 once 14 TRBV29-1 CSVDGGAAYNEQFF TGCAGCGTTGACGGCGGGGCCGCCTACAATGAGCAGTTCTTC
. TRBJ2-5 . 17 TRBV7-9 CASSLSAGSSRQETQYF TGTGCCAGCAGCTTATCGGCCGGGTCCTCTAGACAGGAGACCCAGTACTTC
. TRBJ2-3 once 16 TRBV5-1 CASSLDGGFEGDTQYF TGCGCCAGCAGCTTGGACGGCGGGTTCGAAGGAGATACGCAGTATTTT
. TRBJ1-1 . 15 TRBV5-6 CASSQRPWRQTEAFF TGTGCCAGCAGCCAACGACCCTGGCGGCAGACTGAAGCTTTCTTT
. TRBJ2-2 few 14 TRBV29-1 CSVPAGLVTGELFF TGCAGCGTGCCCGCGGGGCTGGTAACCGGGGAGCTGTTTTTT
TRBD1 TRBJ2-7 . 15 TRBV5-4 CASSSSGTGDHEQYF TGTGCCAGCAGCAGCTCCGGGACAGGGGATCACGAGCAGTACTTC
TRBD1 TRBJ1-4 . 18 TRBV5-1 CASSLVPGQGSSNEKLFF TGCGCCAGCAGCTTGGTTCCGGGACAGGGTAGTTCCAATGAAAAACTGTTTTTT
TRBD1 TRBJ2-7 . 15 TRBV7-9 CASSLHQGAGYEQYF TGTGCCAGCAGCTTACACCAGGGGGCTGGTTACGAGCAGTACTTC
. TRBJ2-7 . 16 TRBV30 CAWSPARQGLDYEQYF TGTGCCTGGAGTCCAGCCCGTCAGGGGCTTGACTACGAGCAGTACTTC
TRBD2 TRBJ2-1 once 18 TRBV30 CAWSVYPPGTSGRHEQFF TGTGCCTGGAGTGTATACCCCCCTGGGACTAGCGGGAGGCATGAGCAGTTCTTC
TRBD1 TRBJ2-7 . 15 TRBV7-9 CASSLKTGYIDEQYF TGTGCCAGCAGCTTGAAGACAGGGTACATCGACGAGCAGTACTTC
. TRBJ2-7 . 12 TRBV13 CASSLGVDEQYF TGTGCCAGCAGCTTAGGAGTAGACGAGCAGTACTTC
. TRBJ1-2 . 16 TRBV7-9 CASSLTTSEPNYGYTF TGTGCCAGCAGCTTAACGACGTCCGAACCTAACTATGGCTACACCTTC